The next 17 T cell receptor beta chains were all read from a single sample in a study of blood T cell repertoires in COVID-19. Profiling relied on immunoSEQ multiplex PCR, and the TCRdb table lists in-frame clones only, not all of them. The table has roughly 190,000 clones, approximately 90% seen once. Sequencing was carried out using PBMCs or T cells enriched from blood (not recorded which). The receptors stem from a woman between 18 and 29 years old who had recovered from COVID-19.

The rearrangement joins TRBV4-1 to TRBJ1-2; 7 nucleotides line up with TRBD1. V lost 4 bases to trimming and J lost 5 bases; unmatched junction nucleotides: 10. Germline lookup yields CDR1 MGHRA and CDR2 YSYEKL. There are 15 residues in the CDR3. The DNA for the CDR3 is TGCGCCAGCAGCCTCGAACAGGGGAGTATATATGGCTACACCTTC. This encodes CASSLEQGSIYGYTF.

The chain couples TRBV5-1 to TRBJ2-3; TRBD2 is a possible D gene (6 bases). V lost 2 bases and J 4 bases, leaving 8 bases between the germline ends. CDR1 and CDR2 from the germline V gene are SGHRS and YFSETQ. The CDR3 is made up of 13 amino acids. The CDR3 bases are TGCGCCAGCAGCTTACGACTAGCAGATACGCAGTATTTT. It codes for CASSLRLADTQYF.

CDR3 loop: CASSLFSGSGQETQYF. In DNA, the CDR3 is TGTGCCAGCTCACTCTTTAGCGGGAGTGGCCAAGAGACCCAGTACTTC. The chain couples TRBV18 to TRBJ2-5, with 9 positions matching TRBD2. The CDR3 loop spans 16 amino acids. Looked up from germline, CDR1 is KGHSH and CDR2 is LQKENI. The junction had 7 bases not matched to a gene; V was cut back by 4 bases and J by 1 base.

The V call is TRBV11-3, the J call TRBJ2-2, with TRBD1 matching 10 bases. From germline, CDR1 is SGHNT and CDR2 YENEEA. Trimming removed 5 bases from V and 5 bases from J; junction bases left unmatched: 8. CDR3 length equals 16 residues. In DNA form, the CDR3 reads TGTGCCAGCAGCGCAGAGACAGGGGGCGGAACCGGGGAGCTGTTTTTT. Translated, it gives CASSAETGGGTGELFF.

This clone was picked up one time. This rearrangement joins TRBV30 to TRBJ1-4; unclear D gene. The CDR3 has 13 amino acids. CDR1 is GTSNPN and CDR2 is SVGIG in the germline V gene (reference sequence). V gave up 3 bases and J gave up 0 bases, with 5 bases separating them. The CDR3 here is CAWRETTNEKLFF. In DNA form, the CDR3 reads TGTGCCTGGAGAGAGACAACTAATGAAAAACTGTTTTTT.

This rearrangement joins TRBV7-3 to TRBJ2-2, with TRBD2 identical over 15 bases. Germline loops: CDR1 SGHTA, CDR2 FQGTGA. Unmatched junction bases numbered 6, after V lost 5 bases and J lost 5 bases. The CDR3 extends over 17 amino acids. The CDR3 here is CASSMPGLAGGTGELFF. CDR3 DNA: TGTGCCAGCAGCATGCCGGGACTAGCGGGAGGAACCGGGGAGCTGTTTTTT. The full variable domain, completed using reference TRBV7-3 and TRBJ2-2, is GAGVSQTPSNKVTEKGKYVELRCDPISGHTALYWYRQSLGQGPEFLIYFQGTGAADDSGLPNDRFFAVRPEGSVSTLKIQRTERGDSAVYLCASSMPGLAGGTGELFFGEGSRLTVL.

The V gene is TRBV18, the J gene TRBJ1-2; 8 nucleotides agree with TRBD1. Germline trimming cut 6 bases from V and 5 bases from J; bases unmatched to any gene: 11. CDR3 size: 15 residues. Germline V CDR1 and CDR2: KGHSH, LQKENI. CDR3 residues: CASSLNRGALYGYTF. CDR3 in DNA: TGTGCCAGCTCCCTCAACAGGGGGGCTTTGTATGGCTACACCTTC.

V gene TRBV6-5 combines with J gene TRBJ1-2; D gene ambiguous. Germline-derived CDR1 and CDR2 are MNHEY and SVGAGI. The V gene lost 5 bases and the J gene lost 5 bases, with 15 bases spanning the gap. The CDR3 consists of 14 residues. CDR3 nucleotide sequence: TGTGCCAGCAGTCTAGGCGTGTCTGGGTATGGCTACACCTTC. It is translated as CASSLGVSGYGYTF.

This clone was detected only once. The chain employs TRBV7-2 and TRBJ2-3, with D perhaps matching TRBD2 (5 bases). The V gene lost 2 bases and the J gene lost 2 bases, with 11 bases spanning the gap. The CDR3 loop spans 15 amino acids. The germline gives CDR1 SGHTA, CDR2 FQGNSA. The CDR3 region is CASSLLAQPTDTQYF. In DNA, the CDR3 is TGTGCCAGCAGCTTACTAGCCCAGCCCACAGATACGCAGTATTTT.

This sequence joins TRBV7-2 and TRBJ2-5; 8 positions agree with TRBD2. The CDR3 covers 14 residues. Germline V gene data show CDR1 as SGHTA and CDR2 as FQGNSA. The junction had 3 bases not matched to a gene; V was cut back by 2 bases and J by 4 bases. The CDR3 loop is CASSLRAGGETQYF. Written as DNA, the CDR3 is TGTGCCAGCAGCTTACGGGCGGGAGGAGAGACCCAGTACTTC.

The CDR3 region has the DNA TGTGCCTGGAGTCCGCACCGCGGGAATGAGCAGTTCTTC. Protein: CAWSPHRGNEQFF. V usage is TRBV30 and J usage is TRBJ2-1, with D maybe TRBD2 (5 bases). The CDR3 covers 13 residues. CDR1 is GTSNPN, CDR2 SVGIG, per germline (reference sequence). The ends were cut back, 2 bases at V and 7 bases at J, with 12 bases in the middle.

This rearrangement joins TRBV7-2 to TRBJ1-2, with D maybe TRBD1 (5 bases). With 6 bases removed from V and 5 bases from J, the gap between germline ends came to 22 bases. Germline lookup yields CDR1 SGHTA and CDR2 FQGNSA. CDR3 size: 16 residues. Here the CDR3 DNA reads TGTGCCAGCAGACCGGCGGGGCAGGGAGAGCGGTATGGCTACACCTTC. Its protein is CASRPAGQGERYGYTF.

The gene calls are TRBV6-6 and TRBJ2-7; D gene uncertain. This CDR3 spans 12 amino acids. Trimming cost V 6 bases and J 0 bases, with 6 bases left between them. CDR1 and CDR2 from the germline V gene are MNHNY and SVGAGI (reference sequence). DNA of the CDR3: TGTGCCAGCAGCCCCGGCTCCTACGAGCAGTACTTC. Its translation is CASSPGSYEQYF.

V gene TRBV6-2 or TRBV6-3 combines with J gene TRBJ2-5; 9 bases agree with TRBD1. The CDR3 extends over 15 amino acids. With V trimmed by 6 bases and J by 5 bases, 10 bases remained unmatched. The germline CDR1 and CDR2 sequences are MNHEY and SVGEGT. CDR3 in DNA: TGTGCCAGCAGCCGCCGGGACAGGGAGGCCGAGACCCAGTACTTC. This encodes CASSRRDREAETQYF.

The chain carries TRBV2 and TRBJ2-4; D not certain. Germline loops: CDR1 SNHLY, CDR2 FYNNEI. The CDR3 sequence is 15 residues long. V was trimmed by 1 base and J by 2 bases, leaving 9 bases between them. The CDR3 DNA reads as TGTGCCAGCAGTGAAGATTTGAGGCCCAAAAACATTCAGTACTTC. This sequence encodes CASSEDLRPKNIQYF.

The CDR3 bases are TGTGCCAGCAGTTTATCGGGAGGGCAGCATGAGCAGTTCTTC. It translates to CASSLSGGQHEQFF. This chain joins TRBV28 and TRBJ2-1; TRBD2 matches at 8 bases. CDR3 length: 14 residues. The ends lost 1 base at V and 8 bases at J; junction bases unmatched: 4. CDR1 is MDHEN, CDR2 SYDVKM, per germline.

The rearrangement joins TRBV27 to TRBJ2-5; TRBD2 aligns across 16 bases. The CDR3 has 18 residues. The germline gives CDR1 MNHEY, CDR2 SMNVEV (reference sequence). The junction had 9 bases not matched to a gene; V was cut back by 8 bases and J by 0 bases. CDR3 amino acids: CASGTSGRAPSYQETQYF. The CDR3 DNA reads TGTGCCAGCGGGACTAGCGGGAGGGCCCCATCGTACCAAGAGACCCAGTACTTC.